This T cell receptor beta chain stems from a study of Ad26.COV2.S vaccination and SARS-CoV-2 variants. On the study more broadly: The donor belonged to the COV1001 Ad26.COV2.S trial arm. Notes on the study in general: Researchers reported similar non-spike TCR breadth in vaccine and placebo recipients.

This CDR3 has 16 amino acids. V gave up 4 bases and J gave up 0 bases, with 13 bases separating them. The germline V gene encodes CDR1 MGHRA and CDR2 YSYEKL. Data came from immunoSEQ multiplex PCR; TCRdb stores just in-frame clones and leaves some out. The sample holds about 350,000 clones, 75% to 90% seen once. Indicated treatment: around 19 received Ad26.COV2.S at low or high dose, single or two shots; several received placebo; per-sample allocation not given. Sampling occurred on day 63 after the first vaccine or placebo injection. About this clone: Antigen: not known.

The chain couples TRBV4-1 to TRBJ1-3, with D tentatively TRBD1 (5 bases). This clonotype was sampled from a person aged 18-65 years who received the Ad26.COV2.S COVID-19 vaccine or a placebo. The sample was peripheral blood, taken in a trial of Ad26.COV2.S vaccine versus placebo. For the CDR3, the DNA is TGCGCCAGCAGCCCCAACAGGTGGGGCTCTGGAAACACCATATATTTT. It specifies CASSPNRWGSGNTIYF.